The 30 T cell receptor beta chains below come from one sample, sequenced in a study of Tregs in tolerant kidney transplant recipients. These receptors have no identified antigens. Repertoires were generated with immunoSEQ multiplex PCR, while TCRdb's copy carries only in-frame clones and drops some. The record lists approximately 350 clones, of which the ten most abundant hold roughly 8%. CFSE-labeled recipient PBMCs were cultured more than 5 days with irradiated graft donor PBMCs, then FACS-sorted. The sequencing here drew on CD8+ T cells from blood cultured with allogeneic cells, taken before the transplant. These receptor sequences come from a human patient who received a combined kidney and bone marrow transplant.

This clone is classed as large by frequency. The observed sequence ends 3 residues before the CDR3 terminus, with the missing tail filled in from the germline J gene. The rearrangement links TRBV24-1 to TRBJ2-3; a possible D gene is TRBD2 (5 bases). Germline V gives CDR1 KGHDR, CDR2 SFDVKD. V was cut by 4 bases and J by 1 base, with 11 bases left in between. The CDR3 has 15 amino acids. The CDR3 loop reads CATSDPPRGTDTQYF. The CDR3 bases that were read are TGTGCCACCAGTGACCCCCCGAGGGGCACAGATACG.

The DNA read from the CDR3 is TGTGCCAGCAGCTTAACGAAGAACAGGCACCGGGAG. It specifies CASSLTKNRHRE. The full CDR3 reads CASSLTKNRHRELFF. The rearrangement uses TRBV7-3 and TRBJ2-2; D may be TRBD1 (5 bases). The CDR3 end lies 3 residues beyond the end of the read and is filled in from the germline J gene. Trimming removed 0 bases from V and 9 bases from J, with 14 bases in between. The CDR3 has 15 residues. Germline CDR1 and CDR2: SGHTA and FQGTGA. Filled out from reference TRBV7-3 and TRBJ2-2, the complete variable domain reads GAGVSQTPSNKVTEKGKYVELRCDPISGHTALYWYRQSLGQGPEFLIYFQGTGAADDSGLPNDRFFAVRPEGSVSTLKIQRTERGDSAVYLCASSLTKNRHRELFFGEGSRLTVL.

By frequency, this clone is medium-sized. The CDR3 goes on 3 residues after the read ends, and that part is filled in from the germline J gene. The genes are TRBV19 and TRBJ1-1; D remains ambiguous. Deletions cut 5 bases from V and 4 bases from J, with 5 bases between. Germline CDR1 and CDR2: LNHDA and SQIVND (reference sequence). This CDR3 has 11 amino acids. CDR3 sequence: CASSEGTEAFF. The CDR3 DNA, read in part, is TGTGCCAGTAGTGAGGGCACTGAA.

Concerning this clone: The read terminates 3 residues ahead of where the CDR3 ends, so the germline J gene completes it. The genes are TRBV9 and TRBJ1-4, with unresolved D. Germline CDR1 SGDLS, CDR2 YYNGEE. CDR3 length: 16 amino acids. V was trimmed by 4 bases and J by 4 bases, leaving 17 bases between them. The CDR3 reads CASSPAPRQNNEKLFF. The DNA read from the CDR3 is TGTGCCAGCAGCCCCGCCCCGCGGCAAAATAATGAAAAA. Variable domain in full (rest from reference TRBV9 and TRBJ1-4): DSGVTQTPKHLITATGQRVTLRCSPRSGDLSVYWYQQSLDQGLQFLIQYYNGEERAKGNILERFSAQQFPDLHSELNLSSLELGDSALYFCASSPAPRQNNEKLFFGSGTQLSVL.

This clone counts as large by frequency. The read finishes 3 residues shy of the CDR3 end, and the germline J gene is used to complete it. The rearrangement uses TRBV7-9 and TRBJ2-5, with 7 bases identical to TRBD2. The germline CDR1 and CDR2 sequences are SEHNR and FQNEAQ (reference sequence). CDR3 size: 14 residues. Trimming at V came to 3 bases and at J to 4 bases, leaving 5 bases not matched to a gene. CDR3 loop: CASSFPGGRETQYF. The sequenced CDR3 bases are TGTGCCAGCAGCTTTCCGGGCGGGAGAGAGACC.

As for this clone: The CDR3 end is not reached by the read, which stops 3 residues before it; the germline J gene fills it in. V and J are TRBV5-6 and TRBJ2-5, with 8 bases that match TRBD1. Trimming cost V 3 bases and J 6 bases; bases outside gene matches: 7. CDR3 size: 14 residues. Germline values: CDR1 SGHDT, CDR2 YYEEEE. The part of the CDR3 DNA that was read is TGTGCCAGCAGCTCGATGACAGGGGCTAAGACC. This gives the protein CASSSMTGAKT. The whole CDR3 protein reads CASSSMTGAKTQYF.

This clone is classed as medium-sized by frequency. The junction departs from germline at one end; a sequencing error may be responsible. The read is 3 residues too short to cover the CDR3 end, so that end is filled in from the germline J gene. The chain carries TRBV13 and TRBJ2-2; 7 nucleotides agree with TRBD2. The CDR3 extends over 15 amino acids. Per the germline V gene, CDR1 is PRHDT and CDR2 is FYEKMQ (reference sequence). The CDR3 DNA, read in part, is TGTGCCAGCAGTATATCGGGACTAAACAACGGGGAG. This gives the protein CASSISGLNNGE. The entire CDR3 sequence reads CASSISGLNNGELFF.

By frequency, this clone is medium-sized. The read terminates 3 residues before the CDR3 end, so the remaining end is supplied by the germline J gene. This chain connects TRBV20-1 to TRBJ2-2; TRBD1 matches 7 bases. Germline loops: CDR1 DFQATT, CDR2 SNEGSKA (reference sequence). V shed 4 bases and J 6 bases; nucleotides not matched to a gene: 2. The CDR3 consists of 12 residues. CDR3 sequence: CSATQGAGELFF. The DNA read from the CDR3 is TGCAGTGCTACGCAGGGGGCCGGGGAG.

The CDR3 spells CASSVGGGDNKTQYF. CDR3 DNA, as far as it was read: TGTGCCAGCAGCGTAGGAGGGGGCGACAATAAGACC. This chain joins TRBV9 and TRBJ2-5, with 7 bases matching TRBD1. The read is 3 residues too short to cover the CDR3 end, so that end is filled in from the germline J gene. The CDR3 contains 15 residues. Germline trimming cut 0 bases from V and 6 bases from J; bases unmatched to any gene: 8. CDR1 and CDR2 (germline): SGDLS, YYNGEE.

CDR3 DNA, as far as it was read: TGTGCCAGTAGTCGGTTGACTAGCGGGACAAGCGAG. Translated, it gives CASSRLTSGTSE. The whole CDR3 is CASSRLTSGTSEQYF. The chain joins TRBV19 to TRBJ2-7; 11 bases map to TRBD2. The read comes to an end 3 residues before the CDR3 does, leaving the germline J gene to fill in the end. The ends lost 5 bases at V and 6 bases at J; junction bases unmatched: 9. Germline V CDR1 and CDR2: LNHDA, SQIVND (reference sequence). There are 15 residues in the CDR3.

With respect to this clone: The missing CDR3 end, 3 residues past where the read stops, is filled in from the germline J gene. V usage is TRBV20-1 and J usage is TRBJ2-7; D remains unclear. The CDR3 is made up of 14 amino acids. Trimming took 0 bases from V and 3 from J, leaving 12 bases between them. Germline V gene data show CDR1 as DFQATT and CDR2 as SNEGSKA (reference sequence). The CDR3 DNA, read in part, is TGCAGTGCTAGAGATCAGGTCGGAAGCTACGAG. The encoded protein is CSARDQVGSYE. The whole CDR3 sequence is CSARDQVGSYEQYF.

This clone is deemed medium-sized (0.01 to 0.1%) by its frequency. The CDR3 is cut off 3 residues early in the read; its end comes from the germline J gene. The chain carries TRBV9 and TRBJ2-7; D call uncertain. Germline CDR1 reads SGDLS; CDR2 reads YYNGEE. Trimming removed 1 base from V and 0 bases from J, with 17 bases in between. This CDR3 is built from 17 residues. The CDR3 sequence is CASSVNPLTASSYEQYF. The sequenced CDR3 bases are TGTGCCAGCAGCGTAAACCCCCTAACGGCTAGCTCCTACGAG.

For this clone: Read sequence stops 3 residues before the CDR3 end, and the germline J gene provides the missing end. V gene TRBV18 combines with J gene TRBJ2-1; the D is unclear. This CDR3 contains 14 residues. With 3 bases removed from V and 9 bases from J, the gap between germline ends came to 15 bases. Germline CDR1 KGHSH, CDR2 LQKENI. The sequenced CDR3 bases are TGTGCCAGCTCACCCCCCCCTCTAGAGTCTGAG. Residues: CASSPPPLESE. The CDR3 in full is CASSPPPLESEQFF. The whole variable domain, remainder taken from reference TRBV18 and TRBJ2-1, is NAGVMQNPRHLVRRRGQEARLRCSPMKGHSHVYWYRQLPEEGLKFMVYLQKENIIDESGMPKERFSAEFPKEGPSILRIQQVVRGDSAAYFCASSPPPLESEQFFGPGTRLTVL.

Judged by frequency, this clone is medium-sized. Read sequence stops 3 residues before the CDR3 end, and the germline J gene provides the missing end. The rearrangement uses TRBV28 and TRBJ2-7, with 7 bases aligning to TRBD2. Looked up from germline, CDR1 is MDHEN and CDR2 is SYDVKM. CDR3 length: 14 residues. Trimming at V came to 4 bases and at J to 3 bases, leaving 6 bases not matched to a gene. The covered CDR3 bases are TGTGCCAGCAGTTGGGACTACAACGTCTACGAG. Protein: CASSWDYNVYE. In full, the CDR3 is CASSWDYNVYEQYF.

Frequency places this clone as large. The CDR3 extends 3 residues past the end of the read, so its final part is completed from the germline J gene. The J gene is TRBJ1-1, the V gene TRBV30; D gene uncertain. Trimming cost V 3 bases and J 6 bases, with 11 bases left between them. Germline V gene lookup returns CDR1 GTSNPN and CDR2 SVGIG (reference sequence). The CDR3 runs to 12 residues. The sequenced part of the CDR3 DNA is TGTGCCTGGAGCGGTGAGGGCCCTGAA. Protein product: CAWSGEGPE. The complete CDR3 sequence is CAWSGEGPEAFF.

Concerning this clone itself: With the read ending 3 residues before the CDR3 end, the germline J gene is used to fill in that end. The sample contains more than one DNA sequence encoding this CDR3. The rearrangement links TRBV19 to TRBJ2-1, with D tentatively TRBD1 (5 bases). V was trimmed by 1 base and J by 6 bases, leaving 7 bases between them. The CDR3 sequence is 13 residues long. CDR1 and CDR2 from the germline V gene are LNHDA and SQIVND (reference sequence). CDR3 residues: CASSIATGNEQFF. Incomplete CDR3 DNA: TGTGCCAGTAGTATAGCAACAGGCAATGAG.

This clone is deemed medium-sized by its frequency. The read ends 3 residues early relative to the CDR3; the germline J gene fills the gap. The rearrangement links TRBV19 to TRBJ1-1, with 7 bases lining up with TRBD1. The CDR3 length is 14 residues. V shed 5 bases and J 3 bases; nucleotides not matched to a gene: 6. Germline lookup yields CDR1 LNHDA and CDR2 SQIVND (reference sequence). The part of the CDR3 DNA that was read is TGTGCCAGTAGTGCGCAGGGGGGATACACTGAA. It codes for CASSAQGGYTE. The entire CDR3 protein reads CASSAQGGYTEAFF.

Its frequency marks this clone as medium-sized. From the germline J gene comes the end of the CDR3, since the read stops 3 residues before it. The V gene is TRBV4-1, the J gene TRBJ2-1, with 9 bases lining up with TRBD2. Trimming removed 2 bases from V and 8 bases from J; junction bases left unmatched: 7. The V gene's germline CDR1 is MGHRA and CDR2 YSYEKL. CDR3 length equals 15 residues. The part of the CDR3 DNA that was read is TGCGCCAGCAGCCAACTAGCGGGGCGGGGGGATGAG. Translation gives CASSQLAGRGDE. The entire CDR3 sequence reads CASSQLAGRGDEQFF.

By frequency, this clone registers large. Read data end 3 residues before the CDR3 end; the end is taken from the germline J gene. The chain is built from TRBV23-1 and TRBJ1-5, with 9 bases that match TRBD1. TRBV23-1 falls under the ORF class, with uncertain function. CDR3 size: 16 residues. The J segment lost 2 bases and the V segment lost 4 bases, leaving 6 bases of the junction unmatched. This CDR3 reads CASSRPGQGRNQPQHF. The DNA read from the CDR3 is TGCGCCAGCAGTCGACCGGGACAGGGTCGCAATCAGCCC.

Details on this clone: The DNA ends 3 residues before the CDR3 does, and the rest of the CDR3 is filled in from the germline J gene. This chain links TRBV9 with TRBJ2-5; 7 nucleotides agree with TRBD2. CDR1 SGDLS and CDR2 YYNGEE come from the germline V gene. V lost 3 bases, J lost 2 bases, and 7 bases stayed unmatched. The CDR3 spans 15 residues. CDR3 DNA, as far as it was read: TGTGCCAGCAGCGGATTTCGGGGAGGGCAAGAGACC. Translation: CASSGFRGGQET. The full-length CDR3 reads as CASSGFRGGQETQYF.

On this clone itself: The sequence runs out 3 residues before the end of the CDR3; the remainder is reconstructed from the germline J gene. V gene TRBV7-9 combines with J gene TRBJ2-1, with a weak D call TRBD2 (6 bases). Per germline, CDR1 SEHNR and CDR2 FQNEAQ (reference sequence). The CDR3 consists of 12 residues. V lost 2 bases and J lost 8, with 7 bases in between. Incomplete CDR3 DNA: TGTGCCAGCAGCTTACCGGGGGATGAG. Translated, it gives CASSLPGDE. The entire CDR3 is CASSLPGDEQFF.

Turning to this clone: Read data end 3 residues before the CDR3 end; the end is taken from the germline J gene. The chain combines TRBV30 with TRBJ2-7; 7 bases line up with TRBD1. The V gene's germline CDR1 is GTSNPN and CDR2 SVGIG (reference sequence). Unmatched junction bases numbered 5, after V lost 0 bases and J lost 3 bases. The CDR3 has 14 amino acids. The CDR3 loop is CAWSVATGSYEQYF. The sequenced CDR3 bases are TGTGCCTGGAGTGTAGCGACAGGGAGCTACGAG. The whole variable domain, filled in from reference TRBV30 and TRBJ2-7, reads SQTIHQWPATLVQPVGSPLSLECTVEGTSNPNLYWYRQAAGRGLQLLFYSVGIGQISSEVPQNLSASRPQDRQFILSSKKLLLSDSGFYLCAWSVATGSYEQYFGPGTRLTVT.

This clone is labeled medium-sized based on frequency. The sequenced fragment ends 3 residues before the CDR3 boundary, so the rest is inferred from the germline J gene. V and J are TRBV6-1 and TRBJ1-1, with 7 bases fitting TRBD1. The CDR3 loop spans 15 amino acids. The ends lost 4 bases at V and 4 bases at J; junction bases unmatched: 9. Germline V gene lookup returns CDR1 MNHNS and CDR2 SASEGT. Here the CDR3 reads CASSVVGGKGTEAFF. Partial CDR3 DNA: TGTGCCAGCAGTGTCGTAGGGGGCAAGGGCACTGAA.

This clone registers medium-sized by frequency. The CDR3 sequence is CSARPRGGTEAFF. CDR3 DNA, as far as it was read: TGCAGTGCAAGACCCAGGGGAGGCACTGAA. This sequence joins TRBV20-1 and TRBJ1-1; D may be TRBD1 (6 bases). The CDR3 end lies 3 residues beyond the end of the read and is filled in from the germline J gene. Germline CDR1 and CDR2: DFQATT and SNEGSKA (reference sequence). The ends were cut back, 6 bases at V and 4 bases at J, with 15 bases in the middle. This CDR3 has 13 amino acids.

In terms of frequency, this clone is medium-sized. Read sequence stops 3 residues before the CDR3 end, and the germline J gene provides the missing end. J is TRBJ2-7 and V is TRBV28; D might be TRBD2 (5 bases). Germline V gene sequence: CDR1 MDHEN, CDR2 SYDVKM. The CDR3 totals 13 residues. Trimming stripped 5 bases from V and 6 bases from J, with 14 bases between. This CDR3 reads CASSKILASEQYF. Partial CDR3 DNA: TGTGCCAGCAGTAAGATTCTAGCCAGCGAG. Full variable domain (outside the CDR3, taken from reference TRBV28 and TRBJ2-7): DVKVTQSSRYLVKRTGEKVFLECVQDMDHENMFWYRQDPGLGLRLIYFSYDVKMKEKGDIPEGYSVSREKKERFSLILESASTNQTSMYLCASSKILASEQYFGPGTRLTVT.

Comment on this clone: The CDR3 extends 3 residues past the end of the read, so its final part is completed from the germline J gene. V gene TRBV2 combines with J gene TRBJ2-3; 9 nucleotides align to TRBD2. With 2 bases clipped from V and 0 bases from J, the junction kept 9 bases outside the gene matches. In germline, CDR1 is SNHLY, CDR2 FYNNEI. This CDR3 is 18 amino acids long. CDR3 protein: CASSEWASGTASTDTQYF. CDR3 DNA (partial): TGTGCCAGCAGTGAATGGGCTAGCGGGACAGCAAGCACAGATACG.

Measured by frequency, this clone is medium-sized (0.01 to 0.1%). The sequence runs out 3 residues before the end of the CDR3; the remainder is reconstructed from the germline J gene. The chain recombines TRBV7-6 with TRBJ2-5; 10 bases map to TRBD2. Germline assignment: CDR1 SGHVS and CDR2 FNYEAQ. The V gene end was trimmed by 4 bases and the J gene end by 5 bases; junction bases not matched to a gene: 7. The CDR3 extends over 15 amino acids. The CDR3: CASSSKREGRETQYF. The part of the CDR3 DNA that was read is TGTGCCAGCAGCTCCAAGCGGGAGGGCCGGGAGACC.

On this clone: The read terminates 3 residues before the CDR3 end, so the remaining end is supplied by the germline J gene. V is TRBV3-1 (or the pseudogene TRBV3-2) and J is TRBJ2-7; D not resolved. Per the germline V gene, CDR1 is LGHDT and CDR2 is YNNKEL (reference sequence). The CDR3 runs to 16 residues. Trimming stripped 0 bases from V and 0 bases from J, with 12 bases between. CDR3 in amino acids: CASSQDIRDFSYEQYF. The sequenced CDR3 bases are TGTGCCAGCAGCCAAGATATAAGAGACTTCTCCTACGAG.

This clone counts as medium-sized (0.01 to 0.1%) by frequency. The chain's CDR3 is CASEQGETGELFF. CDR3 DNA (partial): TGTGCCAGCGAACAGGGGGAAACCGGGGAG. The chain joins TRBV7-9 to TRBJ2-2; 8 bases map to TRBD1. From the germline J gene comes the end of the CDR3, since the read stops 3 residues before it. V trimming: 8 bases; J trimming: 5 bases; junction bases outside the gene matches: 4. Germline V CDR1 and CDR2: SEHNR, FQNEAQ (reference sequence). The CDR3 runs to 13 residues. Combining the CDR3 with reference TRBV7-9 and TRBJ2-2 gives the whole variable domain DTGVSQNPRHKITKRGQNVTFRCDPISEHNRLYWYRQTLGQGPEFLTYFQNEAQLEKSRLLSDRFSAERPKGSFSTLEIQRTEQGDSAMYLCASEQGETGELFFGEGSRLTVL.

Points on this clone: The read gets to within 3 residues of the CDR3 end, and the germline J gene fills in the rest. The chain couples TRBV27 to TRBJ1-4; 7 bases are shared with TRBD1. The trim removed 4 bases at V and 10 bases at J, leaving 6 bases unmatched. Per the germline V gene, CDR1 is MNHEY and CDR2 is SMNVEV (reference sequence). The CDR3 consists of 13 residues. The sequenced CDR3 bases are TGTGCCAGCAGTTACCAGGGGGTGGGAAAA. It specifies CASSYQGVGK. From start to end, the CDR3 is CASSYQGVGKLFF.